These 3 T cell receptor beta chains were all obtained from the same sample, sequenced in a study of Ad26.COV2.S vaccination and SARS-CoV-2 variants. Treatment described: roughly 20 received Ad26.COV2.S at low or high dose, single or two shots; about 5 received placebo; per-sample allocation not given. Day 63 following the first vaccine or placebo injection was when the samples were taken. The method was immunoSEQ multiplex PCR; TCRdb's version includes in-frame clones alone and lacks a portion of them. The data hold hundreds of thousands of clones, with around 92% observed a single time. Source: peripheral blood, taken in a trial of Ad26.COV2.S vaccine versus placebo. These receptors were collected from a person aged 18-60 years who received the Ad26.COV2.S COVID-19 vaccine or a placebo.

The chain couples TRBV18 to TRBJ2-7; TRBD2 might be the D (6 bases). Germline V gene sequence: CDR1 KGHSH, CDR2 LQKENI. This CDR3 contains 13 residues. V shed 5 bases and J shed 3 bases, with 11 bases lying between them. The CDR3 region has the DNA TGTGCCAGCTCATCAGACGGGGGCTACGAGCAGTACTTC. Protein: CASSSDGGYEQYF.

The chain uses TRBV19 and TRBJ2-7, with 7 bases identical to TRBD1. Germline trimming cut 5 bases from V and 2 bases from J; bases unmatched to any gene: 3. From germline, CDR1 is LNHDA and CDR2 SQIVND (reference sequence). CDR3 length: 13 residues. CDR3 sequence: CASSQTGTYEQYF. The CDR3 nucleotides read TGTGCCAGTAGTCAGACAGGGACCTACGAGCAGTACTTC.

The chain couples TRBV5-1 to TRBJ2-3; a weak D match, TRBD2 (7 bases). This CDR3 region has 14 residues. V was shortened by 6 bases and J by 3 bases, with 14 bases between the two germline ends. Germline loops: CDR1 SGHRS, CDR2 YFSETQ. CDR3 DNA sequence: TGCGCCAGCACCGGGGGGCAGAGTACAGATACGCAGTATTTT. Translating gives CASTGGQSTDTQYF. The full variable domain, in which reference TRBV5-1 and TRBJ2-3 provide the parts outside the CDR3, is KAGVTQTPRYLIKTRGQQVTLSCSPISGHRSVSWYQQTPGQGLQFLFEYFSETQRNKGNFPGRFSGRQFSNSRSEMNVSTLELGDSALYLCASTGGQSTDTQYFGPGTRLTVL.